This T cell receptor beta chain was identified during a study of memory CD4+ T cells and cytomegalovirus serostatus. With V trimmed by 5 bases and J by 5 bases, 7 bases remained unmatched. CDR3 size: 14 residues. Looked up from germline, CDR1 is SGHTA and CDR2 is FQGNSA. Produced via immunoSEQ multiplex PCR; TCRdb's table is partial and in-frame only. The sample includes 30,000 to 50,000 clones, roughly four fifths of them seen just once. The sort gate was single viable CD3+CD4+CD8-CD45RO+ cells for memory CD4+ T cells. V gene TRBV7-2 combines with J gene TRBJ1-2; 8 positions agree with TRBD1. Sequenced material: memory CD4+ T cells from blood. The sequence was obtained from an adult in good health and CMV-seronegative. The CDR3, as DNA: TGTGCCAGCAGCCCCCGACAGGGGTTTTATGGCTACACCTTC. Protein product: CASSPRQGFYGYTF. Complete variable domain (other parts from reference TRBV7-2 and TRBJ1-2): GAGVSQSPSNKVTEKGKDVELRCDPISGHTALYWYRQSLGQGLEFLIYFQGNSAPDKSGLPSDRFSAERTGGSVSTLTIQRTQQEDSAVYLCASSPRQGFYGYTFGSGTRLTVV.